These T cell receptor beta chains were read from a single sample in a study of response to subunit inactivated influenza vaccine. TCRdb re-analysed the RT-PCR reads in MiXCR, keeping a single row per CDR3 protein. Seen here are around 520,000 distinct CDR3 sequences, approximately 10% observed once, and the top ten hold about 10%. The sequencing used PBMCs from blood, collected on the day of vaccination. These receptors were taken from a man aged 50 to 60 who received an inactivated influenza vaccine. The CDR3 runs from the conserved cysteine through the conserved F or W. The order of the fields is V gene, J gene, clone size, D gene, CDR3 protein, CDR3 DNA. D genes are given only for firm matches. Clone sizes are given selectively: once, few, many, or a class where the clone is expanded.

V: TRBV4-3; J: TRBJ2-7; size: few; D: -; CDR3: CASSPSQAEYSYEQYF; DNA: TGCGCCAGCAGCCCCTCGCAAGCGGAATACTCCTACGAGCAGTACTTC
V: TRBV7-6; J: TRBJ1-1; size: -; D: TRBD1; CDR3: CASSPWDRVMNTEAFF; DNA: TGTGCCAGCAGCCCCTGGGACAGGGTTATGAACACTGAAGCTTTCTTT
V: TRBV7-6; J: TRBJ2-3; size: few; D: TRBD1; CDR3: CASSVWTGASTDTQYF; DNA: TGTGCCAGCAGTGTCTGGACAGGCGCCAGCACAGATACGCAGTATTTT
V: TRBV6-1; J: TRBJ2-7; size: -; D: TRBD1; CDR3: CASSEIYRGRYEQYF; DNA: TGTGCCAGCAGTGAAATATACAGGGGGCGTTACGAGCAGTACTTC
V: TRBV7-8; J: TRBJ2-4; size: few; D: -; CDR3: CASSRDIKNIQYF; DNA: TGTGCCAGCAGCCGGGACATCAAAAACATTCAGTACTTC
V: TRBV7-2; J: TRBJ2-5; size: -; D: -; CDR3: CASSLVVGIQETQYF; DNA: TGTGCCAGCAGCTTAGTGGTGGGGATCCAAGAGACCCAGTACTTC
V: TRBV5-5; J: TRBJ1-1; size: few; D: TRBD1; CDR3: CASSSGTGDTRAFF; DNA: TGTGCCAGCAGTTCCGGGACAGGAGACACCCGTGCTTTCTTT
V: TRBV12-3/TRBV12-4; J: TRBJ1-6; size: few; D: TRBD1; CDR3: CASSFQGADSPLHF; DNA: TGTGCCAGCAGTTTCCAGGGGGCCGATTCACCCCTCCACTTT
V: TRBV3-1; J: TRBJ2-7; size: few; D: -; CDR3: CASSQPGKSLYEQYF; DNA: TGTGCCAGCAGCCAGCCGGGGAAATCTCTCTACGAGCAGTACTTC
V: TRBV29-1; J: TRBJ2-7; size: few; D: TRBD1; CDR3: CSVRDRTNYEQYF; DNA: TGCAGCGTCCGGGACAGGACCAACTACGAGCAGTACTTC
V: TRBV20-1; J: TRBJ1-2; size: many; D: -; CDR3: CSVMDFPDYGYTF; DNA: TGCAGTGTTATGGACTTCCCCGACTATGGCTACACCTTC
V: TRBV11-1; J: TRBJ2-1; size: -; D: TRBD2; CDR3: CVSSSTGTSGGWPYNEQFF; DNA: TGTGTCAGCAGCTCGACCGGGACTAGCGGGGGGTGGCCCTACAATGAGCAGTTCTTC